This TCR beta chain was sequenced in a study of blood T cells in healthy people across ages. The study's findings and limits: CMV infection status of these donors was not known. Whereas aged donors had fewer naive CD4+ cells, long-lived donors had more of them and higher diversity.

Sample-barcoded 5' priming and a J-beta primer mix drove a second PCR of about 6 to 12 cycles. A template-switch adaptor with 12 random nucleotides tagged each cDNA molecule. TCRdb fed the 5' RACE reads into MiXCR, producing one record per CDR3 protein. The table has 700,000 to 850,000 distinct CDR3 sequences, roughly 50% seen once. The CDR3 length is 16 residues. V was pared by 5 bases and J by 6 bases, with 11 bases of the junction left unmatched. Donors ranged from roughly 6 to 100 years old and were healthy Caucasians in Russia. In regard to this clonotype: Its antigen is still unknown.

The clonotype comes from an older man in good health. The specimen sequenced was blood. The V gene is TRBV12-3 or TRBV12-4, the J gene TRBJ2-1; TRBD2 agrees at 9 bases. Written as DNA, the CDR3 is TGTGCCAGCAGTGATCCTGGTAGCGGGGGAAGCAATGAGCAGTTCTTC. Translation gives CASSDPGSGGSNEQFF.